This entry lists 10 T cell receptor beta chains sequenced from one sample in a study of blood T cells in healthy people across ages. A J-beta primer mix and a sample-barcoded 5' primer were used in a second PCR of about 7 to 12 cycles. TCRdb reprocessed the 5' RACE reads via MiXCR and lists one record per CDR3 protein. Here the sample spans roughly 930,000 distinct CDR3 sequences, 45% to 50% being singletons. Material: blood. The receptors come from a man younger than 40 in good health.

The chain employs TRBV20-1 and TRBJ1-4; the match to TRBD1 covers 9 bases. The germline gives CDR1 DFQATT, CDR2 SNEGSKA (reference sequence). CDR3 length equals 14 residues. V shed 6 bases, J shed 5 bases, and the junction held 7 bases outside the gene matches. CDR3 in amino acids: CSALPGTGNEKLFF. The CDR3 DNA sequence: TGCAGTGCCCTACCGGGGACAGGGAATGAAAAACTGTTTTTT.

The chain uses TRBV27 and TRBJ1-2; 8 positions agree with TRBD1. The CDR3 covers 14 residues. The V and J ends lost 1 base and 7 bases, in that order; junction bases with no gene match: 5. The germline V gene encodes CDR1 MNHEY and CDR2 SMNVEV (reference sequence). The CDR3 nucleotides read TGTGCCAGCAGTTTATGGCAGGGGGCACGTGGCTACACCTTC. The encoded protein is CASSLWQGARGYTF.

This clonotype was detected only a few times. The rearrangement joins TRBV14 to TRBJ2-5, with D unclear. Germline V CDR1 and CDR2: SGHDN, FVKESK. This CDR3 has 15 residues. V dropped 4 bases and J dropped 5 bases, with 17 bases sitting between them. The CDR3 loop reads CASSLRTFSAETQYF. In DNA, the CDR3 is TGTGCCAGCAGCCTTAGGACCTTCTCGGCGGAGACCCAGTACTTC.

The sample holds one count of this clonotype. The chain joins TRBV28 to TRBJ1-5; possible D gene TRBD1, 5 bases. Trimming shortened V by 8 bases and J by 7 bases, and 12 bases separated the two germline ends. CDR3 size: 12 residues. Looked up from germline, CDR1 is MDHEN and CDR2 is SYDVKM. This chain's CDR3 is CASYGRDQPQHF. The CDR3 nucleotides are TGTGCCAGCTATGGGAGGGACCAGCCCCAGCATTTT.

The CDR3 region is CASSKWRRKSYEQYF. The CDR3 DNA reads as TGTGCCAGCAGCAAATGGAGACGGAAGAGCTACGAGCAGTACTTC. The chain has TRBV21-1 and TRBJ2-7. TRBV21-1 represents a pseudogene. The CDR3 is 15 residues long.

V is TRBV12-3 or TRBV12-4 and J is TRBJ2-6; possible D gene TRBD1, 6 bases. V gave up 6 bases and J gave up 1 base, with 16 bases separating them. The CDR3 is 17 amino acids. The CDR3 here is CASRNRELRSGANVLTF. Here the CDR3 DNA reads TGTGCCAGCAGGAACAGGGAATTGAGGTCTGGGGCCAACGTCCTGACTTTC.

The rearrangement joins TRBV3-1 to TRBJ1-2, with 10 bases lining up with TRBD1. Per germline, CDR1 LGHDT and CDR2 YNNKEL (reference sequence). CDR3 length: 15 residues. V shed 2 bases, J shed 5 bases, and the junction held 5 bases outside the gene matches. The CDR3 loop is CASSQRGQGKYGYTF. CDR3 nucleotide sequence: TGTGCCAGCAGCCAACGGGGACAGGGGAAATATGGCTACACCTTC. Full variable domain (outside the CDR3, taken from reference TRBV3-1 and TRBJ1-2): DTAVSQTPKYLVTQMGNDKSIKCEQNLGHDTMYWYKQDSKKFLKIMFSYNNKELIINETVPNRFSPKSPDKAHLNLHINSLELGDSAVYFCASSQRGQGKYGYTFGSGTRLTVV.

In this sample, this clonotype turned up many times. The chain couples TRBV7-2 to TRBJ1-2; weak D call: TRBD1 (5 bases). V was shortened by 1 base and J by 1 base, with 10 bases between the two germline ends. Germline-derived CDR1 and CDR2 are SGHTA and FQGNSA. The CDR3 runs to 15 residues. The CDR3 region is CASSLVAGGNYGYTF. The CDR3 DNA is TGTGCCAGCAGCTTAGTTGCGGGGGGTAACTATGGCTACACCTTC.

The rearrangement uses TRBV4-1 and TRBJ2-5; 13 bases line up with TRBD2. Germline lookup yields CDR1 MGHRA and CDR2 YSYEKL. The CDR3 has 19 amino acids. V shed 4 bases, J shed 11 bases, and the junction held 22 bases outside the gene matches. CDR3 protein: CASSREKTSGGPLTNEQYF. The CDR3 nucleotides are TGCGCCAGCAGCCGAGAAAAGACTAGCGGGGGGCCCCTAACCAATGAGCAGTACTTC.

The chain uses TRBV10-3 and TRBJ1-2; 7 positions agree with TRBD1. CDR1 ENHRY and CDR2 SYGVKD come from the germline V gene. Trimming removed 8 bases from V and 8 bases from J; junction bases left unmatched: 11. This CDR3 region has 13 residues. The CDR3 coding sequence is TGTGCCATCCCCAGCAGGGGGGGGCAAGGCTACACCTTC. This codes for CAIPSRGGQGYTF.